This T cell receptor (beta chain) was profiled in a study of molecular identifiers for immune sequencing clone quantification. The bulk TCR libraries were made with methods described before and with listed TCR primers. TCRdb called the PCR reads again in MiXCR, with one record for every CDR3 protein. The data hold about 320,000 distinct CDR3 sequences, with roughly 23% observed a single time. The CDR3 loop spans 16 amino acids. V was pared by 4 bases and J by 3 bases, with 3 bases of the junction left unmatched. Germline CDR1 and CDR2: SGHVS and FNYEAQ. Only a few counts were recorded for this clonotype.

The source of this sequence is a human donor in good health. Some libraries in this study had Jurkat cell RNA spiked in. The sequenced sample was naive CD8+ T cells from blood, with Jurkat cell RNA spiked in. Subset in this sample: FACS-sorted CD8+CD4-CCR7+CD45RA+ naive T cells. The genes are TRBV7-6 and TRBJ2-3; 14 bases line up with TRBD2. CDR3 nucleotides: TGTGCCAGCAGCTCGGGGACTAGCGGGAGTACAGATACGCAGTATTTT. This gives the protein CASSSGTSGSTDTQYF.